This T cell receptor (beta chain) was found in a study of tumor-infiltrating lymphocytes in primary liver carcinoma. Study background: Resection treated the patients' primary liver carcinoma. Tumors measured 4.2 to 10 cm and were stage T1-T3 N0M0.

The authors took blood RNA from unsorted whole blood and also extracted germline DNA. An approximately 4-milliliter peripheral blood sample was collected before surgery. The CDR3 extends over 14 amino acids. Losses at the gene ends were 5 bases for V and 1 base for J; bases not matched to a gene: 4. Germline CDR1 SGHRS, CDR2 YFSETQ. The input was 500 ng total RNA; TCR beta cDNA was made from it with a constant-region primer. Libraries of TCR beta came from three nested multiplex PCR rounds with slightly modified ARM-PCR. For around 9 cycles apiece, the opening two PCR rounds ran with TRBV1-TRBV30 forward primers and a C-beta reverse primer. TCRdb re-derived calls from the multiplex PCR reads in MiXCR, one entry per CDR3 protein. The sample gives about 210,000 distinct CDR3 sequences, less than 70% of which show up once; approximately 6.5% is in the top ten.

The clonotype originates from an older woman with primary liver carcinoma and hepatitis B virus infection. This chain joins TRBV5-1 and TRBJ1-1; 8 nucleotides match TRBD1. The sample was peripheral blood. The CDR3 bases are TGCGCCAGCAGGGACAGGGAGGGGAACACTGAAGCTTTCTTT. The encoded protein is CASRDREGNTEAFF.